This section outlines one T cell receptor (beta chain) sequence together with its context. These data are taken from a study of blood T cell repertoires in COVID-19. Looking at the study overall: Acute-phase and convalescent COVID-19 samples originated in the United States, Italy and Spain. Sample material is recorded as cDNA or gDNA derived from T cells, B-cell-depleted T cells, or PBMCs.

As handled by the study authors: Amplification of reference gene primers provided the estimated nucleated cell counts. Here immunoSEQ multiplex PCR was the method, and the copy in TCRdb shows in-frame clones only, minus some. The DNA gave D and trimming, while V, J and clone size come from that table. In the table there are tens of thousands of clones, over 75% of which are singletons. The specimen was peripheral blood. The TCR comes from a human donor with active COVID-19. The donor label of this sample is uncertain.

The DNA of the CDR3 is TGTGCCAGCAGTGAAGAGAGGACAGATACGCAGTATTTT. It codes for CASSEERTDTQYF. The V and J genes are TRBV2 and TRBJ2-3, with D uncertain. The V and J ends lost 1 base and 3 bases respectively, with 5 bases between them. The CDR3 consists of 13 residues. The germline V gene encodes CDR1 SNHLY and CDR2 FYNNEI.